This T cell receptor (beta chain) was documented in a study of cytomegalovirus exposure and HLA in healthy donors. Study results and limitations: Later on, a genetic analysis was performed. It linked a missense variant in DCLRE1C with V- and J-gene trimming of TCR beta. Segments of the TCR beta V type were, in most cases, productive about 87% or about 30% of the time in an earlier analysis.

CDR3 length: 14 amino acids. V lost 5 bases to trimming and J lost 5 bases, with 13 bases between them. Germline assignment: CDR1 MDHEN and CDR2 SYDVKM. Each donor's status was that of a healthy bone marrow donor. Details on this clone: What it recognizes is unknown.

It was with 60 Vbeta and 13 Jbeta primers that the PCR ran. TCRdb keeps only in-frame clones here, not all; method: immunoSEQ multiplex PCR. In the table there are 150,000 to 200,000 clones, about four fifths of which are singletons. The chain links TRBV28 to TRBJ1-3, with D maybe TRBD1 (6 bases). The sequencing sample was made of PBMCs. This receptor was identified in a woman aged 50 to 60 in good health and CMV-seronegative. The CDR3 is CASSIPRGRNTIYF. The CDR3 DNA is TGTGCCAGCAGTATACCCAGGGGTAGAAACACCATATATTTT.